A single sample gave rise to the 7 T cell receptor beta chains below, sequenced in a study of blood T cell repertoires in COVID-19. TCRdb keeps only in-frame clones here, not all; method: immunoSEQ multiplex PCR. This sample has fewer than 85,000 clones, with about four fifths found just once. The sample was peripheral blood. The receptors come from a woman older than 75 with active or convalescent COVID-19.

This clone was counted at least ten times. The CDR3 loop is CASSVETGGGNEKLFF. DNA of the CDR3: TGTGCCAGCAGCGTCGAAACAGGCGGGGGTAATGAAAAACTGTTTTTT. The V call is TRBV7-9, the J call TRBJ1-4, with D maybe TRBD1 (5 bases). The CDR3 runs 16 residues. The V gene's germline CDR1 is SEHNR and CDR2 FQNEAQ (reference sequence). Deletions cut 5 bases from V and 4 bases from J, with 17 bases between.

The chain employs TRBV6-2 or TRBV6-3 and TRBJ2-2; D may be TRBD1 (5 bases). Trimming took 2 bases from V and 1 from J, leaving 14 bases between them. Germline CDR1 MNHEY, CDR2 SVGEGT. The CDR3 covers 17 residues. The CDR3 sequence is CASSYGRARGNTGELFF. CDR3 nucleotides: TGTGCCAGCAGTTACGGCAGGGCTAGAGGGAACACCGGGGAGCTGTTTTTT.

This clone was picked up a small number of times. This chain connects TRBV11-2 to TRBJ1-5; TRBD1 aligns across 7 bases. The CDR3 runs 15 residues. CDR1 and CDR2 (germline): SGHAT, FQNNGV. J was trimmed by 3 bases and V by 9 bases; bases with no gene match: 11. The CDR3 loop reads CARSETGRPNQPQHF. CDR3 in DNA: TGTGCCAGGAGCGAGACAGGGAGGCCCAATCAGCCCCAGCATTTT.

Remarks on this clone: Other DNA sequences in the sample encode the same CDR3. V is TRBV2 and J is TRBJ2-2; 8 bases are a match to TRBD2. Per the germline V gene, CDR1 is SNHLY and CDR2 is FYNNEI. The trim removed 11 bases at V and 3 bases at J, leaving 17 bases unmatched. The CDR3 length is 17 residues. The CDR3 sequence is CARTRAGGGGDTGELFF. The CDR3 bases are TGTGCCCGCACCCGGGCCGGGGGGGGAGGGGACACCGGGGAGCTGTTTTTT.

CDR3 sequence: CASSWSPDTEAFF. The CDR3 DNA sequence: TGTGCCAGTAGTTGGAGTCCTGACACTGAAGCTTTCTTT. The chain joins TRBV19 to TRBJ1-1, with D hard to call. This CDR3 is built from 13 residues. The V end was cut by 5 bases, the J end by 3 bases, with 10 bases between. Germline CDR1 LNHDA, CDR2 SQIVND (reference sequence). Combining the CDR3 with reference TRBV19 and TRBJ1-1 gives the whole variable domain DGGITQSPKYLFRKEGQNVTLSCEQNLNHDAMYWYRQDPGQGLRLIYYSQIVNDFQKGDIAEGYSVSREKKESFPLTVTSAQKNPTAFYLCASSWSPDTEAFFGQGTRLTVV.

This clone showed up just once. The CDR3 sequence: CASTRRGRNEKLFF. CDR3 sequence (DNA): TGTGCCAGCACCCGGAGGGGCCGGAATGAAAAACTGTTTTTT. The rearrangement links TRBV28 to TRBJ1-4; D is perhaps TRBD1 (5 bases). Germline V gene data show CDR1 as MDHEN and CDR2 as SYDVKM. The V and J ends lost 7 bases and 5 bases respectively, with 14 bases between them. This CDR3 has 14 residues.

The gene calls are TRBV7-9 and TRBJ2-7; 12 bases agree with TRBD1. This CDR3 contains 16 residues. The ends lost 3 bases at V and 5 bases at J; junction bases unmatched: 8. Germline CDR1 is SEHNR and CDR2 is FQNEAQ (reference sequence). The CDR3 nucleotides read TGTGCCAGCAGCTTGTTTATGGGACAGGGGGCCCACGAGCAGTACTTC. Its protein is CASSLFMGQGAHEQYF.